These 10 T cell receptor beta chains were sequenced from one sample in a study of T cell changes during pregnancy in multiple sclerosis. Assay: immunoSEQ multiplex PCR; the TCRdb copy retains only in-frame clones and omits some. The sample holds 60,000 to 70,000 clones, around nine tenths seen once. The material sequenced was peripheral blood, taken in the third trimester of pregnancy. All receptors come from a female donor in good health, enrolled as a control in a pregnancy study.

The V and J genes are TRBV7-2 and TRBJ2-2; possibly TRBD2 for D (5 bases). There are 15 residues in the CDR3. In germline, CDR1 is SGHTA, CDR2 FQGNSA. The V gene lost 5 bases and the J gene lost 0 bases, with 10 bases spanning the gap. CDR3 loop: CASSLMEANTGELFF. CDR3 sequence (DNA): TGTGCCAGCAGCCTAATGGAGGCGAACACCGGGGAGCTGTTTTTT.

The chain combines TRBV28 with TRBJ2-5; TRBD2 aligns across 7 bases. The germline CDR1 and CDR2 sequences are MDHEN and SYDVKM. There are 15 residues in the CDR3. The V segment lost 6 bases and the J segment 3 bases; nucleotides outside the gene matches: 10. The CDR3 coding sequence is TGTGCCAGCAGGAACAGCGGGGCTGGGGAAGAGACCCAGTACTTC. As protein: CASRNSGAGEETQYF.

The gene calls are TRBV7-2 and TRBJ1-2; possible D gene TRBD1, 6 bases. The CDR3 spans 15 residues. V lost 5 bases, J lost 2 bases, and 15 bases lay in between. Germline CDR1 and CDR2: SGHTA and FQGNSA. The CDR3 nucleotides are TGTGCCAGCAGCCCAGCGGGGGGCAGCAACTATGGCTACACCTTC. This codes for CASSPAGGSNYGYTF.

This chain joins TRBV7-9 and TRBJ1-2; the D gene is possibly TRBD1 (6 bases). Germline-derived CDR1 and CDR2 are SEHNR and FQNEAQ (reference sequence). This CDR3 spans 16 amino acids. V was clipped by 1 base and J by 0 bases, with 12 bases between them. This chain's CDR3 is CASSLEVGQTNYGYTF. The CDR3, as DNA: TGTGCCAGCAGCTTAGAAGTCGGACAGACTAACTATGGCTACACCTTC. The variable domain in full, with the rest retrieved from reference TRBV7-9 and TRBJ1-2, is DTGVSQNPRHKITKRGQNVTFRCDPISEHNRLYWYRQTLGQGPEFLTYFQNEAQLEKSRLLSDRFSAERPKGSFSTLEIQRTEQGDSAMYLCASSLEVGQTNYGYTFGSGTRLTVV.

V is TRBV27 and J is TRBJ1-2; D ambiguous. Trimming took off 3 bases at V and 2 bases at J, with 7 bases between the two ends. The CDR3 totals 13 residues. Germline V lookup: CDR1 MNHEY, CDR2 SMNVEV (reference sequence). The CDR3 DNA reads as TGTGCCAGCAGTTTTGGCCAGAACTATGGCTACACCTTC. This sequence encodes CASSFGQNYGYTF.

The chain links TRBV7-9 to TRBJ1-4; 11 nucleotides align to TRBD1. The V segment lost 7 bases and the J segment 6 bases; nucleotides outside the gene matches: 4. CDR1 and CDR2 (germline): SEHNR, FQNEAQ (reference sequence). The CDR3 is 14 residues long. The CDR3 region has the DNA TGTGCCAGCATTCCGGGACAGGGGGATGAAAAACTGTTTTTT. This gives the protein CASIPGQGDEKLFF.

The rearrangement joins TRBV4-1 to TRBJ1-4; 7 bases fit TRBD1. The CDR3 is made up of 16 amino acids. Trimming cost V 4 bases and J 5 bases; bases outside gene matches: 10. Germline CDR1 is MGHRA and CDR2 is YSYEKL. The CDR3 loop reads CASSRGDSPRNEKLFF. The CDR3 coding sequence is TGCGCCAGCAGCCGAGGGGACAGTCCCAGGAATGAAAAACTGTTTTTT.

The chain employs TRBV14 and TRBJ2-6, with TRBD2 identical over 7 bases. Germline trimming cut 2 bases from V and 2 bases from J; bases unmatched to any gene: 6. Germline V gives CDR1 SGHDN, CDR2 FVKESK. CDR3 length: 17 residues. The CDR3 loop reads CASSQRFGRTGANVLTF. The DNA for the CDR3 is TGTGCCAGCAGCCAAAGGTTCGGGAGGACTGGGGCCAACGTCCTGACTTTC.

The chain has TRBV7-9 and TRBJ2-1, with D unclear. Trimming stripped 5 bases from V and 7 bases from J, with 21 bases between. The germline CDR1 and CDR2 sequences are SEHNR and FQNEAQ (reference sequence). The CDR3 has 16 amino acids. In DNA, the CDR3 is TGTGCCAGCAGCGCGCCCGGTTCACTGCAGGCGAATGAGCAGTTCTTC. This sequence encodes CASSAPGSLQANEQFF.

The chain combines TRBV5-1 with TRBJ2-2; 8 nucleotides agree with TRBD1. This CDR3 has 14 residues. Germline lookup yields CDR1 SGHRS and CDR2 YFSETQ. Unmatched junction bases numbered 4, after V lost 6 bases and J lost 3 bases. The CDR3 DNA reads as TGCGCCAGCAAGGGACAGGATTACACCGGGGAGCTGTTTTTT. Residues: CASKGQDYTGELFF. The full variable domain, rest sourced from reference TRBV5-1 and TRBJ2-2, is KAGVTQTPRYLIKTRGQQVTLSCSPISGHRSVSWYQQTPGQGLQFLFEYFSETQRNKGNFPGRFSGRQFSNSRSEMNVSTLELGDSALYLCASKGQDYTGELFFGEGSRLTVL.